This T cell receptor (beta chain) came from a study of human T cells and chemical hapten exposure. Time point described: pre-sensitization, week 0. Sample treatment: therapeutic diphenylcyclopropenone sensitization with weekly scalp DPC. TCRdb re-analysed the RACE reads in MiXCR, keeping a single row per CDR3 protein. The table lists around 110,000 distinct CDR3 sequences, around 10% of them singletons. This CDR3 has 16 residues. Trimming pared 5 bases from V and 4 bases from J, leaving 18 bases between. Sequencing used whole blood, obtained in connection with sensitization to the hapten diphenylcyclopropenone (DPC). The chain joins TRBV12-3 or TRBV12-4 to TRBJ2-1; tentatively, D is TRBD1 or TRBD2 (6 bases each). This clonotype was obtained from a woman in her 50s with alopecia areata. Some clones in this sample may be carry-over from other donors' samples. The CDR3 loop is CASSPEGRGTYNEQFF. The CDR3 DNA sequence: TGTGCCAGCAGTCCCGAGGGCCGCGGGACATACAATGAGCAGTTCTTC.